This T cell receptor beta chain derives from a study of cytomegalovirus exposure and HLA in healthy donors listed by TCRdb under 2017. At the level of the whole study: An earlier analysis of under 600 of the donors reported more than 250 Gb of sequence data and around 120 million unique TCR beta sequences from around 200 million T cells. Among the roughly 380 genotyped donors, around 81% belonged to the genetic ancestry cluster associated with self-reported Caucasian donors. The aim of the study was to test whether cataloging public T cell receptors could identify signatures of past pathogen exposure. Typing coverage differed by locus: A, B, C, DRB1 and DQB1 were typed in roughly 620-630 donors, DQA1 in about 510, DPA1 in approximately 600, and DPB1 in 450 to 490. Donor age, sex, ethnicity and CMV serostatus were compiled alongside the repertoire data. To decide whether each TCR beta V gene segment behaved as functional or pseudogenic, an earlier analysis of 587 of the donors relied on high-throughput TCR beta sequencing. Among 398 genotyped donors of the cohort, an average of around 240,000 unique TCR beta nucleotide sequences were sequenced per donor, around 20% of them non-productive. The T cell repertoires of 666 subjects were profiled by immunosequencing and related to cytomegalovirus serostatus. Roughly 5 DR-DQ haplotypes were handled as single units for association and clustering, since linkage in the cohort was strong. To study patterns of TCR occurrence, a later analysis re-analyzed previously published TCR beta repertoires from 600 to 750 donors and added high-resolution HLA genotyping. A later genetic analysis used genome-wide SNP genotypes for about three fifths of the 666 donors, treating that subset as a discovery cohort. Rather than drawing on any new phenotypic data, the later analysis identified candidate immune exposures from TCR beta sequences and the way those sequences occurred across donors. To predict cytomegalovirus infection status, the study brought together high-throughput TCR immunosequencing, statistical association of individual TCRs with disease status, and machine learning. In addition to the first cohort of approximately 650 subjects, a separate validation cohort of 120 different subjects was used. HLA typing covered class I and class II loci at four-digit resolution. An early release that covered more than 550 HLA-typed donors contained approximately 290 gigabases of sequencing data and roughly 84 million unique TCR sequences. Every repertoire in the discovery cohort had been generated on one and the same sequencing platform.

What the work shows at the level of the full study, not this receptor alone: Most TCR sequences were observed very rarely across donors, whereas some public TCRs were present in many individuals. A later analysis reported that several top co-occurrence clusters appeared linked to parvovirus B19, influenza, CMV and Epstein-Barr virus. A further reported finding was that TCR beta sequences accurately predicted the HLA-A and HLA-B alleles for most subjects in the first cohort. A few of the identified cytomegalovirus-associated TCR beta chains were confirmed in vitro to be specific for cytomegalovirus antigens. According to a later genetic analysis, donors in an Asian-associated ancestry cluster had fewer N-insertions in productive TCRs than the approximately 650-donor mean. Correlated functional status among segregating V segments might reflect linkage disequilibrium, but an unknown experimental factor could not be ruled out. Most CMV-associated TCR beta chains appeared to be HLA-restricted in a later analysis, and the HLA associations seemed to be driven largely by CMV exposure. HLA typing was unavailable for some donors at each locus, so association tests used only the typed subset. The study gave a list of about 160 TCR beta chains associated with cytomegalovirus. For the cohort, immune exposure information was limited to CMV serostatus. Cytomegalovirus status was reported to be diagnosed by the classifier with high specificity and sensitivity in both the original and validation cohorts. In an earlier analysis of around 600 of the donors, most TCR beta V segments appeared in productive rearrangements about 87% or about 30% of the time, broadly matching IMGT annotations. The sequencing pipeline was judged likely to have produced a cluster of highly shared sequence variants as a technical artifact. The cohort was sequenced for TCR beta chains only, and without alpha or paired-chain data the features that could be detected were limited. A later analysis found that HLA-associated TCR beta chains were more clonally expanded and had lower generation probabilities than equally common non-associated chains. The earlier analysis of approximately 540 of the donors excluded roughly 17 rarely observed V segments, including chromosome 9 orphons, because counts were too low. It was suggested by the authors that the approach could potentially be generalized to other disease states and immunological phenotypes. According to a later analysis, TCR association rates differed among HLA loci, with DRB1 alleles showing the most associated TCRs and HLA-C alleles showing the fewest. An association between a missense DCLRE1C variant and V-gene and J-gene trimming of TCR beta chains was found in a later genetic analysis and replicated in an independent cohort. Strong co-occurrence of HLA alleles, especially DR and DQ, made assigning TCR associations to individual alleles difficult. The presence/absence analyses assumed that sequencing depth was roughly uniform across donors, and that assumption may not be true. Specific HLA alleles were associated with 16,951 TCR beta sequences at a false discovery rate of 0.05 in a later analysis.

The method was the immunoSEQ multiplex PCR assay. The multiplex PCR relied on a mix of 60 forward primers for TCR Vbeta segments and 13 reverse primers for TCR Jbeta segments. A multiplex PCR assay on genomic DNA amplified the CDR3 region of rearranged TCR beta genes. On the Illumina HiSeq System, the amplified TCR beta libraries were sequenced as 87-base-pair reads. In the original analysis: A later analysis counted about 76 million unique TCR beta chains across the 666 repertoires, and roughly 11 million of these chains were shared by at least two donors. Raw reads were error-corrected and collapsed into unique sequences with a nearest-neighbor algorithm that merged closely related sequences to remove PCR and sequencing errors. To assign V, D and J gene segments, CDR3 sequences were aligned to IMGT reference sequences. Each retained sequence needed at least a six-nucleotide match to both a V gene segment and a J gene segment. A rearrangement was called productive if the CDR3 had no stop codons and remained in frame with V and J, and every other rearrangement was called non-productive. CDR3 was defined according to IMGT convention as the region running from the second conserved V-encoded cysteine to the conserved J-encoded phenylalanine. The earlier analysis of 500 to 600 of the donors excluded sequences that lacked an unambiguous match to a single V gene segment. In an earlier analysis of several hundred of the donors, V segments were called functional above 56.7% productive rearrangements and were called segregating when the between-donor standard deviation exceeded 5%. To diagnose cytomegalovirus status from the catalog of TCR beta chain sequences, a statistical classification framework was built. A later analysis assigned V and J genes by comparing TCR nucleotide sequences with IMGT/GENE-DB human TR gene sequences. In a later analysis, CDR3 sequences and most-parsimonious VDJ recombination scenarios were assigned using the TCRdist pipeline. A later analysis defined each TCR beta chain by its CDR3 amino acid sequence plus V-gene family, and excluded reads lacking a unique V-gene family. As a way to deal with suspected cross-contamination and a sequencing artifact, a later analysis dropped hundreds of nucleotide sequences that were highly shared and had low generation probability. For each public chain, a later analysis derived a clonal expansion index from normalized ranks of inferred template counts within each repertoire. In a later analysis, generation probabilities were computed using a VDJ recombination model fitted to out-of-frame rearrangements, and the results were checked against IGoR. A later analysis scored TCR-TCR, TCR-HLA and TCR-CMV co-occurrence with hypergeometric tests, applying a repertoire-size bias correction to TCR pairs. A later analysis estimated false discovery rates by permuting HLA or CMV assignments 20 times. In a later analysis, co-occurring TCRs were grouped using DBSCAN, with TCRdist sequence similarity added in when clustering inside HLA-allele-positive subsets. For co-occurrence clustering, repertoires with fewer than 30,000 or more than 120,000 public chains were excluded, along with 4 to 6 repertoires with anomalous nucleotide sharing. The clones in this table, taken by TCRdb from immuneACCESS, are in-frame only. Not every clone is retained; where verified, under half of the shortfall comes from an unresolved V gene, and the cause of the rest is unknown. From that table come the V and J calls and clone size; the DNA was used to work out D and trimming. Counted in this sample were around 190,000 clones; about 9% of them appeared once. Roughly 1.3% of the sample rests with the top ten.

Details on this clone: Its antigen is not yet known. Per-base qualities were not stored, and no clone one base away is much larger.

In total, just over 650 healthy bone marrow donors made up the cohort. At the time of sampling, every cohort member was nominally healthy, though immune exposures that went unrecorded were likely present. The donor was CMV seropositive and was included in the group of 250 to 300 seropositive cohort members. Each donor provided a peripheral blood sample, and peripheral blood mononuclear cells were used for TCR beta sequencing. Genomic DNA extraction from the blood cell samples was performed with the Qiagen DNeasy Blood Extraction Kit. The TCR comes from a woman in her thirties in good health and CMV-seropositive. Source material: PBMCs.

The DNA sequence follows: TGCGCCAGCAGCTTTCAGGGGGGCCAAGAGACCCAGTACTTC. It specifies CASSFQGGQETQYF. The chain uses TRBV5-1 and TRBJ2-5, with TRBD1 tentatively as D gene (7 bases match). Cut back by 2 bases and 1 base, the V and J ends lie 9 bases apart. CDR1 and CDR2, per the germline V gene, are SGHRS and YFSETQ. Including the terminal cysteine and phenylalanine, the CDR3 comprises 14 residues. CDR3 DNA only is kept here, 42 bases in frame from base 1.